This T cell receptor (beta chain) was found in a study of T cells in localized non-small cell lung cancer. Here immunoSEQ multiplex PCR was the method, and the copy in TCRdb shows in-frame clones only, minus some. The repertoire includes fewer than 8,000 clones, roughly 92% of them detected once, and 2.5% to 3.5% sits in the top ten. In regard to this clone: The antigen remains unidentified.

Germline CDR1 is SNHLY and CDR2 is FYNNEI. This CDR3 spans 11 amino acids. Trimming shortened V by 6 bases and J by 6 bases, and 7 bases separated the two germline ends. Study outcomes and limitations: The highest T cell clonality was in uninvolved adjacent lung, above tumor. Longer overall survival associated with higher blood T cell density; shorter survival with higher adjacent-lung clonality.

The sequences come from peripheral blood, collected before any cancer treatment. This clonotype was obtained from a woman aged 35-75 years with stage I lung adenocarcinoma. The rearrangement joins TRBV2 to TRBJ2-3; D call uncertain. The CDR3 DNA sequence: TGTGCCAGCAGCGGGTACGATACGCAGTATTTT. Protein product: CASSGYDTQYF.